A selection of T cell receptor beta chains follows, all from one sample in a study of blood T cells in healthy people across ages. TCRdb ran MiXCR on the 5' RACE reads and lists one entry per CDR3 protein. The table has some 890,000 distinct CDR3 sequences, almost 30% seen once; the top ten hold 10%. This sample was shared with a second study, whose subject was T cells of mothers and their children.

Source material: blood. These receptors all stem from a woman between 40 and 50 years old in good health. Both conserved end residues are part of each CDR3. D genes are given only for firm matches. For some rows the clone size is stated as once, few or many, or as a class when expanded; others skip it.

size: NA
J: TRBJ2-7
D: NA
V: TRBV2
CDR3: CASTSTGALAAYEQYF
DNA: TGTGCCAGCACCAGCACAGGGGCACTAGCCGCCTACGAGCAGTACTTC

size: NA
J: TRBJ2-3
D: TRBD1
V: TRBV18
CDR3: CASSPRETGEADTQYF
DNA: TGTGCCAGCTCACCCCGGGAGACAGGGGAAGCAGATACGCAGTATTTT

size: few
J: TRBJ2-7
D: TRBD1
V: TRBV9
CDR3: CASSVGGTGVYGQYF
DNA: TGTGCCAGCAGCGTCGGGGGGACAGGGGTGTACGGGCAGTACTTC

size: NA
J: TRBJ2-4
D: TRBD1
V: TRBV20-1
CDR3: CSGGLTGAETRYF
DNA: TGCAGTGGGGGGCTGACAGGGGCAGAGACCCGGTACTTC

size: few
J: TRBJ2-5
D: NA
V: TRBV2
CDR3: CASSRAEQETQYF
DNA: TGTGCCAGCAGTCGGGCGGAACAAGAGACCCAGTACTTC

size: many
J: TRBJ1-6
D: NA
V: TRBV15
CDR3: CATSMTVFNSPLHF
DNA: TGTGCCACCAGCATGACAGTATTTAATTCACCCCTCCACTTT

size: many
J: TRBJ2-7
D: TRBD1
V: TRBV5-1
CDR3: CASSLGGQGKTYEQYF
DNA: TGCGCCAGCAGCTTGGGCGGACAGGGAAAAACTTACGAGCAGTACTTC

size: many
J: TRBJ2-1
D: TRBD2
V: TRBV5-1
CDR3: CASSRETSGGVREQFF
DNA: TGCGCCAGCAGCCGGGAGACTAGCGGGGGCGTCAGGGAGCAGTTCTTC

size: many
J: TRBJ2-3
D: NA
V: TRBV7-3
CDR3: CASSPGLRRTDTQYF
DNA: TGTGCCAGCAGCCCCGGACTACGTCGCACAGATACGCAGTATTTT

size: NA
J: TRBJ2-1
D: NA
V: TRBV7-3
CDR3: CASSLWGGAYYEQFF
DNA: TGTGCCAGCAGCTTATGGGGGGGGGCCTACTATGAGCAGTTCTTC

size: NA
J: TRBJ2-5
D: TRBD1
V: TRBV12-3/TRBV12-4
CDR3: CASSLGRGREETQYF
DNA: TGTGCCAGCAGTTTGGGCAGGGGGCGAGAAGAGACCCAGTACTTC

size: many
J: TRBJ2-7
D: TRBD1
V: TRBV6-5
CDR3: CASSPQQGRNEQYF
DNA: TGTGCCAGCAGTCCCCAACAGGGGAGAAACGAGCAGTACTTC

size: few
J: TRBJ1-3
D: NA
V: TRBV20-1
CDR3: CSAKSAGGSGNTIYF
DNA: TGCAGTGCTAAATCCGCCGGGGGGTCTGGAAACACCATATATTTT

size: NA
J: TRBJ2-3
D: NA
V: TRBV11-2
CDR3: CASSLVAGASGDTQYF
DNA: TGTGCCAGCAGCTTAGTGGCGGGGGCCTCAGGGGATACGCAGTATTTT

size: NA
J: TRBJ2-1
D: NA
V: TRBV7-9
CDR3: CASSLEGPGSEYNEQFF
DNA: TGTGCCAGCAGCTTAGAGGGACCGGGATCTGAATACAATGAGCAGTTCTTC

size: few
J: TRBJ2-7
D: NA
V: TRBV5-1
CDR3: CASSLVLTGGGHEQYF
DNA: TGCGCCAGCAGCTTGGTCCTGACGGGCGGGGGCCACGAGCAGTACTTC

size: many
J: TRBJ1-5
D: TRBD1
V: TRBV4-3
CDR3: CASSRDRQGDQPQHF
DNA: TGCGCCAGCAGCCGAGACCGACAGGGGGATCAGCCCCAGCATTTT

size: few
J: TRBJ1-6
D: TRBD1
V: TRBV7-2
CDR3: CASSLTGGGSPLHF
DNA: TGTGCCAGCAGTTTAACAGGGGGCGGTTCACCCCTCCACTTT

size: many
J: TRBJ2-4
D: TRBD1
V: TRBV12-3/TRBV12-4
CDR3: CASSLSARGLAIQYF
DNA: TGTGCCAGCAGTTTATCGGCCAGGGGGCTGGCCATTCAGTACTTC

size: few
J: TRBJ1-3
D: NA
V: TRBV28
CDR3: CASSTFRGYAGNTIYF
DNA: TGTGCCAGCAGCACCTTCAGGGGATATGCTGGAAACACCATATATTTT

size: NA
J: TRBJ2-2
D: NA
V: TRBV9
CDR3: CASSTWAGRSGPNTGELFF
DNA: TGTGCCAGCAGTACCTGGGCAGGGCGGTCGGGTCCGAACACCGGGGAGCTGTTTTTT

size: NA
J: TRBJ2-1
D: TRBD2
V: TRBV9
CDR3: CASSVISGGLGEQFF
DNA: TGTGCCAGCAGCGTAATAAGCGGGGGCTTAGGGGAGCAGTTCTTC

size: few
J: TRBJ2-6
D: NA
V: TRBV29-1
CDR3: CSVGGGSGANVLTF
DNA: TGCAGTGTCGGAGGTGGTAGTGGGGCCAACGTCCTGACTTTC

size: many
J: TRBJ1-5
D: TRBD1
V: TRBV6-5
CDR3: CASSSTGGGNQPQHF
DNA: TGTGCCAGCAGCTCAACAGGGGGCGGAAATCAGCCCCAGCATTTT

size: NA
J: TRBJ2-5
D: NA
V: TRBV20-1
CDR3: CSASRGGTETQYF
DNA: TGCAGTGCTTCGAGAGGGGGAACTGAGACCCAGTACTTC

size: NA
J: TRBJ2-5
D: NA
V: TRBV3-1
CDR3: CASSQEIVNREETQYF
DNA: TGTGCCAGCAGCCAAGAGATTGTGAACAGGGAAGAGACCCAGTACTTC

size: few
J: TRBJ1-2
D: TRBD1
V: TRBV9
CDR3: CASSVGTGESYGYTF
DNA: TGTGCCAGCAGCGTCGGGACAGGGGAAAGCTATGGCTACACCTTC

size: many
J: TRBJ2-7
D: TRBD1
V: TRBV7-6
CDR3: CASSLATGVSYEQYF
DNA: TGTGCCAGCAGCTTAGCGACAGGGGTTTCCTACGAGCAGTACTTC

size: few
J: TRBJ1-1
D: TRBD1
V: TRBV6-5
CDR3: CASRSQGAREAFF
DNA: TGTGCCAGCAGGTCACAGGGGGCGCGAGAAGCTTTCTTT

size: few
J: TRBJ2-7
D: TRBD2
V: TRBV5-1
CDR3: CASSSVGGGVYEQYF
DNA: TGCGCCAGCAGCTCTGTTGGCGGGGGGGTCTACGAGCAGTACTTC

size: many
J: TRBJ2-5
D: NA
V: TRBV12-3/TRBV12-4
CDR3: CASSLVLAETQYF
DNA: TGTGCCAGCAGTTTAGTACTAGCAGAGACCCAGTACTTC

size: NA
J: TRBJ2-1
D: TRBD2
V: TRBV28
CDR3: CATSGGRYNEQFF
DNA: TGTGCCACGAGCGGGGGGCGTTACAATGAGCAGTTCTTC

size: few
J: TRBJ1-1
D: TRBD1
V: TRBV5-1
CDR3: CASSLQLGDSNTEAFF
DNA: TGCGCCAGCAGCCTTCAACTGGGGGACAGTAACACTGAAGCTTTCTTT

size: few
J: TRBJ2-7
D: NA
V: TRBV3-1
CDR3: CASSQARQPSSYEQYF
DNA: TGTGCCAGCAGCCAAGCCAGGCAACCCAGCTCCTACGAGCAGTACTTC

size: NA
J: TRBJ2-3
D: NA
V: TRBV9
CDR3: CASSSRQATDTQYF
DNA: TGTGCCAGCAGCTCCAGACAGGCCACAGATACGCAGTATTTT

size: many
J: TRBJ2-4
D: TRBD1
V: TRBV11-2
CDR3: CASSFRQGADIQYF
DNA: TGTGCCAGCAGCTTTAGGCAGGGGGCCGACATTCAGTACTTC

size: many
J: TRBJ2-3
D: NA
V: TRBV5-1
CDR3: CASSLNNGDTQYF
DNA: TGCGCCAGCAGCCTGAACAATGGAGATACGCAGTATTTT

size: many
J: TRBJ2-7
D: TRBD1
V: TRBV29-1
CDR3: CSVEFLGQGAYEQYF
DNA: TGCAGCGTTGAGTTTTTGGGACAGGGGGCCTACGAGCAGTACTTC

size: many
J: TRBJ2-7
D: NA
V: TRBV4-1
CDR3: CASSQAHWSAYEQYF
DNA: TGCGCCAGCAGCCAGGCACACTGGAGTGCCTACGAGCAGTACTTC

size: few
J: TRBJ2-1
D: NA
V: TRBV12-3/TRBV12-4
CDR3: CASSLNRGQFF
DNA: TGTGCCAGCAGTTTAAATCGCGGGCAGTTCTTC

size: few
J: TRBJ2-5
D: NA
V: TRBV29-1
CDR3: CSVRRYQETQYF
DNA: TGCAGCGTTCGGCGGTACCAAGAGACCCAGTACTTC

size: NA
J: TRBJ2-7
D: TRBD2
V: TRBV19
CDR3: CASSILAGSEQYF
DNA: TGTGCCAGTAGTATTCTAGCGGGGAGCGAGCAGTACTTC

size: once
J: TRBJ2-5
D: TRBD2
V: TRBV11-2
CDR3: CASSLTSGGFLDEQYF
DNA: TGTGCCAGCAGCTTGACTAGCGGGGGGTTCCTGGATGAGCAGTACTTC

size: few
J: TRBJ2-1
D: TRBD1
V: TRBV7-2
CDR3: CASSPQLVGQGDNEQFF
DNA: TGTGCCAGCAGTCCGCAGTTGGTTGGACAGGGGGACAATGAGCAGTTCTTC

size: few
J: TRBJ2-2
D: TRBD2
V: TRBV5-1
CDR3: CASRPGLAGPGELFF
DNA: TGCGCCAGCAGGCCGGGACTAGCGGGACCCGGGGAGCTGTTTTTT

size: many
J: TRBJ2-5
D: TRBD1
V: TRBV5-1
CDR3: CASSSGTGGLQTQYF
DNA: TGCGCCAGCAGCTCTGGGACAGGGGGCTTGCAGACCCAGTACTTC

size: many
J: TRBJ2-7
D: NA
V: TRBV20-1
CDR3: CSAKDNSYEQYF
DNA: TGCAGTGCTAAGGACAACTCCTACGAGCAGTACTTC

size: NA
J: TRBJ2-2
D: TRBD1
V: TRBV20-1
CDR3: CSARTGNSGELFF
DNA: TGCAGTGCTAGGACAGGGAACTCCGGGGAGCTGTTTTTT

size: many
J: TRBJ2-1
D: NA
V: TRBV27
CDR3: CASSFEGIGGGEQFF
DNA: TGTGCCAGCAGTTTCGAGGGAATAGGGGGGGGTGAGCAGTTCTTC

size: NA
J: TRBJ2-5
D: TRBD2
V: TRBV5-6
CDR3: CASSLASGGAQYF
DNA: TGTGCCAGCAGCTTGGCTAGCGGGGGGGCCCAGTACTTC

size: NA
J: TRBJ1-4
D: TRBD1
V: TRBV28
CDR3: CASRPGTGWGEKLFF
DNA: TGTGCCAGCAGACCCGGGACAGGGTGGGGTGAAAAACTGTTTTTT

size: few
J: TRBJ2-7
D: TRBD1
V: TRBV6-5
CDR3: CASSTGGVWPYEQYF
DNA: TGTGCCAGCAGTACAGGGGGCGTCTGGCCCTACGAGCAGTACTTC

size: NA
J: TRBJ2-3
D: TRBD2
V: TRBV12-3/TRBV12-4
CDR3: CASSLSPGRASGGLVDTQYF
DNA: TGTGCCAGCAGTTTATCCCCAGGGCGAGCTAGCGGGGGTCTTGTAGATACGCAGTATTTT

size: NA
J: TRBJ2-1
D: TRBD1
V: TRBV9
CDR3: CASSLDRGQYNEQFF
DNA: TGTGCCAGCAGCTTAGACAGGGGTCAGTACAACGAGCAGTTCTTC

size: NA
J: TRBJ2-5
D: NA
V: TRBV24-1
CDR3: CATSQGQRGQETQYF
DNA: TGTGCCACCAGTCAGGGACAGCGGGGGCAAGAGACCCAGTACTTC